This T cell receptor (beta chain) is from a study of cytomegalovirus exposure and HLA in healthy donors (TCRdb year 2017). About the study as a whole: An earlier analysis of several hundred of the donors reported about 300 Gb of sequence data and roughly 120 million unique TCR beta sequences obtained from about 200 million T cells. An early release covering over 500 HLA-typed donors comprised 300 to 350 gigabases of sequencing data and around 85 million unique TCR sequences. The genetic ancestry cluster associated with self-reported Caucasian donors included 81% of the roughly 400 genotyped donors. The study aimed to test whether cataloging public T cell receptors could reveal signatures of past pathogen exposure. The study profiled the T cell repertoires of approximately 700 subjects by immunosequencing and related them to cytomegalovirus serostatus. A separate validation cohort of over 95 different subjects was used in addition to the approximately 700-subject first cohort. To predict cytomegalovirus infection status, the study combined high-throughput TCR immunosequencing, statistical association of individual TCRs with disease status, and machine learning. A later analysis re-analyzed previously published TCR beta repertoires from about 730 donors and added high-resolution HLA genotyping to study TCR occurrence patterns. The later analysis used no new phenotypic data to find candidate immune exposures, relying instead on TCR beta sequences and their occurrence across donors. In an earlier analysis of roughly 540 of the donors, high-throughput TCR beta sequencing was used to judge whether each TCR beta V gene segment behaved as functional or pseudogenic. Donor age, sex, ethnicity and CMV serostatus were compiled alongside the repertoire data. A later genetic analysis used genome-wide SNP genotypes for about 60% of the roughly 700 donors, treating that subset as a discovery cohort. Every repertoire in the discovery cohort had been generated on one and the same sequencing platform. HLA typing covered class I and class II loci at four-digit resolution. The number of typed donors differed by locus: about 629-640 for A, B, C, DRB1 and DQB1; roughly 510 for DQA1; fewer than 610 for DPA1; and around 470 for DPB1. About five DR-DQ haplotypes were handled as single units for association and clustering, since linkage in the cohort was strong. On average, around 230,000 unique TCR beta nucleotide sequences were sequenced per donor among fewer than 500 genotyped donors of the cohort, with roughly a sixth of those sequences being non-productive. General study outcomes and caveats: In vitro tests confirmed that a few of the cytomegalovirus-associated TCR beta chains recognize cytomegalovirus antigens. When HLA alleles, especially DR and DQ, strongly co-occurred, attributing TCR associations to individual alleles was difficult. Immune exposure information for the cohort was limited to CMV serostatus. In a later analysis, the rate of TCR association differed among HLA loci, with DRB1 alleles having the most associated TCRs and HLA-C alleles having the fewest. In a later analysis, several top co-occurrence clusters were reported to appear linked to parvovirus B19, influenza, CMV and Epstein-Barr virus. HLA typing was unavailable for some donors at each locus, so association tests used only the typed subset. Some IMGT-functional V segments, including TRBV6-2 and TRBV6-3, could not be told apart with the 87-base-pair reads, so those segments were excluded. Because counts were too low, some 17 rarely observed V segments, including chromosome 9 orphons, were excluded from the earlier analysis of 587 of the donors. The cohort was sequenced for TCR beta chains only, and without alpha or paired-chain data the features that could be detected were limited. Correlated functional status among segregating V segments might reflect linkage disequilibrium, but an unknown experimental factor could not be ruled out. A cluster of highly shared sequence variants was judged likely to be a technical artifact of the sequencing pipeline. While some public TCRs were present in many individuals, most TCR sequences turned up only very rarely across donors. In a later analysis, some 17,000 TCR beta sequences were associated with specific HLA alleles at a false discovery rate of 0.05. An earlier analysis of 587 of the donors showed that most TCR beta V segments appeared in productive rearrangements either about 87% or about 30% of the time, which broadly matched IMGT annotations. Roughly uniform sequencing depth across donors was assumed in presence/absence analyses, although this assumption may not hold. Compared with equally common non-associated chains, HLA-associated TCR beta chains in a later analysis were more clonally expanded and had lower generation probabilities. Most CMV-associated TCR beta chains appeared to be HLA-restricted in a later analysis, and the HLA associations seemed to be driven largely by CMV exposure. In both the original and validation cohorts, the classifier was reported to diagnose cytomegalovirus status with high specificity and sensitivity. In a later genetic analysis, fewer N-insertions in productive TCRs were reported among donors in an Asian-associated ancestry cluster than the roughly 700-donor mean. A further reported finding was that TCR beta sequences accurately predicted the HLA-A and HLA-B alleles for most subjects in the first cohort. It was suggested by the authors that the approach could potentially be generalized to other disease states and immunological phenotypes. The study listed approximately 150 TCR beta chains as associated with cytomegalovirus. In a later genetic analysis, a missense DCLRE1C variant was associated with V-gene and J-gene trimming of TCR beta chains, and the association was replicated in an independent cohort.

In the case of this clone: Its antigen has not been determined. No clone much larger than this one lies a single base away; base qualities are absent.

The library was prepared using the immunoSEQ multiplex PCR assay. The multiplex PCR relied on a mix of 60 forward primers for TCR Vbeta segments and 13 reverse primers for TCR Jbeta segments. Amplification of the CDR3 region of rearranged TCR beta genes was performed with a multiplex PCR assay on genomic DNA. Amplified TCR beta libraries were sequenced as 87-base-pair reads on the Illumina HiSeq System. The paper's data handling went like this. Across the 640 or so repertoires, a later analysis counted some 80 million unique TCR beta chains, roughly 11 million of which were shared by at least two donors. A nearest-neighbor algorithm error-corrected the raw reads and collapsed the reads into unique sequences, merging closely related sequences to remove PCR and sequencing errors. To assign V, D and J gene segments, CDR3 sequences were aligned to IMGT reference sequences. For a sequence to be retained, a match of at least six nucleotides was required to both a V gene segment and a J gene segment. A rearrangement counted as productive if the CDR3 had no stop codons and remained in frame with V and J, and every other rearrangement counted as non-productive. Following IMGT convention, CDR3 was defined as the stretch from the second conserved V-encoded cysteine up to the conserved J-encoded phenylalanine. Sequences without an unambiguous match to a single V gene segment were excluded from the earlier analysis of almost 600 of the donors. An earlier analysis of almost 600 of the donors classified V segments as functional when productive rearrangements were above 56.7% and as segregating when the standard deviation between donors was above 5%. A statistical classification framework was built to diagnose cytomegalovirus status from the catalog of TCR beta chain sequences. In a later analysis, V and J genes were assigned by comparing TCR nucleotide sequences against IMGT/GENE-DB human TR gene sequences. A later analysis assigned CDR3 sequences and most-parsimonious VDJ recombination scenarios with the TCRdist pipeline. In a later analysis, each TCR beta chain was defined by its CDR3 amino acid sequence together with its V-gene family, and reads without a unique V-gene family were excluded. A later analysis removed several hundred highly shared, low-generation-probability nucleotide sequences to deal with suspected cross-contamination and a sequencing artifact. In a later analysis, a clonal expansion index was calculated for each public chain from normalized within-repertoire ranks of inferred template counts. In a later analysis, generation probabilities were computed using a VDJ recombination model fitted to out-of-frame rearrangements, and the results were checked against IGoR. In a later analysis, hypergeometric tests were used to score TCR-TCR, TCR-HLA and TCR-CMV co-occurrence, with a repertoire-size bias correction applied to TCR pairs. To estimate false discovery rates, a later analysis permuted the HLA or CMV assignments 20 times. In a later analysis, co-occurring TCRs were grouped using DBSCAN, with TCRdist sequence similarity added in when clustering inside HLA-allele-positive subsets. Repertoires with fewer than 30,000 or more than 120,000 public chains, plus five repertoires with anomalous nucleotide sharing, were excluded from co-occurrence clustering. Drawn from immuneACCESS, this table holds only the in-frame rearrangements with V and J called that TCRdb kept. Clones are partly lost; checked studies trace under half to an unresolved V gene and leave the rest unexplained. The DNA gave D and trimming, while V, J and clone size come from that table. Within this sample are more than 150,000 clones, with 75% to 90% of them counted one time only. The top ten clones comprise 0.65% of the sample.

The cohort was made up of about 610 healthy bone marrow donors. At the time of sampling, all cohort members were nominally healthy, though unrecorded immune exposures were likely present. The donor was CMV seronegative and was included in the group of about 400 seronegative cohort members. A peripheral blood sample was provided by each donor, and peripheral blood mononuclear cells were used for TCR beta sequencing. Genomic DNA extraction from the blood cell samples was performed with the Qiagen DNeasy Blood Extraction Kit. At the junction V is shortened by 4 bases and J by 6 bases, with 17 bases in between. Measured from the cysteine to the phenylalanine, the CDR3 is 14 residues long. Just the 42-base CDR3 DNA is kept, in frame starting at base 1. CDR1 and CDR2 (SGDLS, YYNGEE) derive from the germline V gene.

The specimen was PBMCs. The TCR comes from a boy under 18 in good health and CMV-seronegative. The receptor chain draws on TRBV9 and TRBJ2-7, and the D gene may be TRBD1, 6 bases matching. The CDR3 here reads CASSQISRGSEQYF. At the DNA level, the sequence is TGTGCCAGCAGCCAAATAAGCAGGGGTTCCGAGCAGTACTTC.